Shown below are 31 T cell receptor beta chains from a single sample sequenced in a study of cytomegalovirus exposure and HLA in healthy donors. The study ran its PCR with 60 Vbeta and 13 Jbeta primers. The repertoire was sequenced with immunoSEQ multiplex PCR; TCRdb's copy has only in-frame clones and lacks some. In the table there are 90,000 to 120,000 clones, roughly four fifths of which are singletons. The sequenced sample consisted of PBMCs. The receptors were gathered from a man aged 18 to 30 in good health and CMV-seronegative.

V is TRBV7-9 and J is TRBJ2-3, with 13 bases lining up with TRBD2. The CDR3 extends over 15 amino acids. Per the germline V gene, CDR1 is SEHNR and CDR2 is FQNEAQ (reference sequence). V lost 6 bases to trimming and J lost 7 bases; unmatched junction nucleotides: 7. The CDR3 sequence is CASSRTSGGAYTQYF. The CDR3 DNA is TGTGCCAGCAGTCGTACTAGCGGGGGGGCCTATACGCAGTATTTT. Drawing the rest from reference TRBV7-9 and TRBJ2-3, the complete variable domain is DTGVSQNPRHKITKRGQNVTFRCDPISEHNRLYWYRQTLGQGPEFLTYFQNEAQLEKSRLLSDRFSAERPKGSFSTLEIQRTEQGDSAMYLCASSRTSGGAYTQYFGPGTRLTVL.

The chain combines TRBV5-1 with TRBJ1-3; no firm D call. The ends were cut back, 1 base at V and 2 bases at J, with 10 bases in the middle. CDR1 and CDR2 from the germline V gene are SGHRS and YFSETQ. The CDR3 is made up of 15 amino acids. The CDR3 region has the DNA TGCGCCAGCAGCTTGACCGGTGCGACTGGAAACACCATATATTTT. It encodes CASSLTGATGNTIYF.

The chain uses TRBV19 and TRBJ2-3; TRBD1 matches 8 bases. Germline CDR1 and CDR2: LNHDA and SQIVND (reference sequence). Losses at the gene ends were 4 bases for V and 3 bases for J; bases not matched to a gene: 6. The CDR3 covers 15 residues. CDR3 amino acids: CASSRAGGPTDTQYF. The CDR3 region has the DNA TGTGCCAGTAGTAGAGCAGGGGGCCCGACAGATACGCAGTATTTT.

This clone was seen once. This chain connects TRBV2 to TRBJ2-2, with TRBD1 as a possible D gene (6 bases). V was cut by 2 bases and J by 4 bases, with 11 bases left in between. CDR3 size: 15 residues. Germline V gives CDR1 SNHLY, CDR2 FYNNEI. The CDR3 region is CASSEQTGRTGELFF. For the CDR3, the DNA is TGTGCCAGCAGTGAACAGACAGGACGCACCGGGGAGCTGTTTTTT.

This chain links TRBV2 with TRBJ1-5; D not certain. The CDR3 has 14 amino acids. The germline V gene encodes CDR1 SNHLY and CDR2 FYNNEI. Deletions cut 7 bases from V and 7 bases from J, with 17 bases between. The CDR3 sequence is CASKDGVAGQPQHF. In nucleotides, the CDR3 is TGTGCCAGCAAAGACGGGGTGGCGGGGCAGCCCCAGCATTTT.

The V and J genes are TRBV7-7 and TRBJ2-7; TRBD1 aligns across 9 bases. The V gene end was trimmed by 5 bases and the J gene end by 6 bases; junction bases not matched to a gene: 8. Germline V lookup: CDR1 SSHAT, CDR2 FNYEAQ (reference sequence). CDR3 length: 14 amino acids. The CDR3: CASSPGQGSGEQYF. As DNA, the CDR3 is TGTGCCAGCAGCCCCGGACAGGGGTCCGGCGAGCAGTACTTC. The full variable domain, with the rest looked up from reference TRBV7-7 and TRBJ2-7, is GAGVSQSPRYKVTKRGQDVTLRCDPISSHATLYWYQQALGQGPEFLTYFNYEAQPDKSGLPSDRFSAERPEGSISTLTIQRTEQRDSAMYRCASSPGQGSGEQYFGPGTRLTVT.

The chain is built from TRBV5-1 and TRBJ1-5, with TRBD1 identical over 9 bases. This CDR3 is 15 amino acids long. V trimming: 0 bases; J trimming: 4 bases; junction bases outside the gene matches: 2. CDR1 is SGHRS and CDR2 is YFSETQ in the germline V gene. The CDR3 DNA is TGCGCCAGCAGCTTGGATGGGACAGGGAATCAGCCCCAGCATTTT. Translated: CASSLDGTGNQPQHF. The full variable domain, completed using reference TRBV5-1 and TRBJ1-5, is KAGVTQTPRYLIKTRGQQVTLSCSPISGHRSVSWYQQTPGQGLQFLFEYFSETQRNKGNFPGRFSGRQFSNSRSEMNVSTLELGDSALYLCASSLDGTGNQPQHFGDGTRLSIL.

The J gene is TRBJ2-5, the V gene TRBV29-1; D ambiguous. The assigned J gene may be wrong: the sequence end matches TRBJ2-7 better. The CDR3 has 11 residues. Germline lookup yields CDR1 SQVTM and CDR2 ANQGSEA. CDR3 coding DNA: TGCAGCGTTGGAGAGGAGAACGAGCAGTACTTC. This gives the protein CSVGEENEQYF.

This clone was detected only a few times. This chain links TRBV10-3 with TRBJ2-7, with TRBD2 as a possible D gene (6 bases). Germline V gene sequence: CDR1 ENHRY, CDR2 SYGVKD. Trimming cost V 4 bases and J 3 bases, with 13 bases left between them. The CDR3 spans 14 residues. The CDR3 DNA sequence: TGTGCCATCAGTGTTCGGGAGCCCCACTACGAGCAGTACTTC. Protein: CAISVREPHYEQYF.

The chain carries TRBV29-1 and TRBJ2-1; no definite D call. CDR1 SQVTM and CDR2 ANQGSEA come from the germline V gene. This CDR3 has 13 residues. Trimming removed 4 bases at V and 7 bases at J, with 14 bases between. This chain's CDR3 is CSVGQAGWNEQFF. DNA of the CDR3: TGCAGCGTTGGTCAGGCTGGATGGAATGAGCAGTTCTTC.

This clone was seen just once. The chain uses TRBV29-1 and TRBJ2-6, with 7 bases matching TRBD1. The germline V gene has CDR1 SQVTM and CDR2 ANQGSEA. V gave up 1 base and J gave up 2 bases; unmatched junction bases: 5. CDR3 size: 16 residues. Here the CDR3 DNA reads TGCAGCGTTGAAGCAATTACAGGGGCTGGGGCCAACGTCCTGACTTTC. This sequence encodes CSVEAITGAGANVLTF. Combining the CDR3 with reference TRBV29-1 and TRBJ2-6 gives the whole variable domain SAVISQKPSRDICQRGTSLTIQCQVDSQVTMMFWYRQQPGQSLTLIATANQGSEATYESGFVIDKFPISRPNLTFSTLTVSNMSPEDSSIYLCSVEAITGAGANVLTFGAGSRLTVL.

The CDR3 reads CASRPGHTTNQPQHF. CDR3 DNA sequence: TGTGCCAGCAGGCCAGGTCATACAACTAATCAGCCCCAGCATTTT. This rearrangement joins TRBV6-5 to TRBJ1-5; no clear D. Trimming removed 6 bases from V and 4 bases from J, with 16 bases in between. Germline CDR1 MNHEY, CDR2 SVGAGI. This CDR3 region has 15 residues.

The rearrangement uses TRBV14 and TRBJ2-7, with D maybe TRBD1 (6 bases). V lost 1 base, J lost 6 bases, and 10 bases lay in between. Germline V gives CDR1 SGHDN, CDR2 FVKESK. This CDR3 is built from 13 residues. CDR3 sequence: CASSQVLGGEQYF. CDR3 nucleotides: TGTGCCAGCAGCCAAGTGTTAGGGGGCGAGCAGTACTTC.

V is TRBV6-5 and J is TRBJ1-1; no clear D gene. With 5 bases removed from V and 5 bases from J, the gap between germline ends came to 12 bases. The CDR3 loop spans 13 amino acids. Germline V gives CDR1 MNHEY, CDR2 SVGAGI. The CDR3 here is CASSPSTETEAFF. The CDR3 DNA sequence: TGTGCCAGCAGTCCCTCGACTGAAACTGAAGCTTTCTTT.

This clone was seen just once. The J gene is TRBJ2-2, the V gene TRBV15; TRBD1 aligns across 8 bases. The CDR3 has 15 amino acids. CDR1 and CDR2 from the germline V gene are LNHNV and YYDKDF (reference sequence). J lost 7 bases, V lost 5 bases, and 9 bases had no gene match. CDR3 sequence reads: CATSARQGQGGELFF. The CDR3 DNA follows: TGTGCCACCAGCGCCAGACAGGGGCAGGGCGGGGAGCTGTTTTTT.

V and J are TRBV13 and TRBJ2-1; 8 bases match TRBD2. CDR1 is PRHDT and CDR2 is FYEKMQ in the germline V gene (reference sequence). This CDR3 is 16 amino acids long. Trimming removed 5 bases from V and 0 bases from J; junction bases left unmatched: 6. CDR3 bases: TGTGCCAGCAGCCGTAGCGGGGTTAGCTCCTACAATGAGCAGTTCTTC. Its translation is CASSRSGVSSYNEQFF.

J is TRBJ2-2 and V is TRBV7-9; TRBD2 aligns across 7 bases. Germline CDR1 is SEHNR and CDR2 is FQNEAQ (reference sequence). V gave up 6 bases and J gave up 6 bases; unmatched junction bases: 10. The CDR3 is 15 amino acids. CDR3 protein: CASRREGGVAGELFF. For the CDR3, the DNA is TGTGCCAGCAGGCGCGAGGGAGGGGTCGCCGGGGAGCTGTTTTTT.

This clone was observed a handful of times. The rearrangement links TRBV6-5 to TRBJ1-4; the D gene is possibly TRBD1 (6 bases). From germline, CDR1 is MNHEY and CDR2 SVGAGI. The CDR3 loop spans 15 amino acids. Trimming pared 5 bases from V and 7 bases from J, leaving 17 bases between. The CDR3 DNA reads as TGTGCCAGCAGTCCCATCGGGGGGCTGAGTGAAAAACTGTTTTTT. Its translation is CASSPIGGLSEKLFF.

The V and J genes are TRBV18 and TRBJ2-5; 7 bases are a match to TRBD1. V trimming: 3 bases; J trimming: 7 bases; junction bases outside the gene matches: 8. The germline V gene has CDR1 KGHSH and CDR2 LQKENI. CDR3 length: 14 residues. CDR3 in DNA: TGTGCCAGCTCACCCGCGACAGGGTATGGGACCCAGTACTTC. Protein: CASSPATGYGTQYF.

The chain links TRBV5-8 to TRBJ1-5; 8 positions match TRBD1. The V and J ends lost 4 bases and 0 bases, in that order; junction bases with no gene match: 6. Germline CDR1 and CDR2: SGHTS and YDEGEE. The CDR3 is 16 amino acids. Here the CDR3 reads CASSPQGATSNQPQHF. The CDR3 DNA reads TGTGCCAGCAGCCCCCAGGGGGCGACTAGCAATCAGCCCCAGCATTTT.

This clone turned up a few times. The CDR3 region has the DNA TGCGCCAGCAGCCCCACACTAAATGAAAAACTGTTTTTT. It translates to CASSPTLNEKLFF. The chain links TRBV4-1 to TRBJ1-4; no clear D. This CDR3 is 13 amino acids long. V lost 4 bases and J lost 5, with 8 bases in between. CDR1 MGHRA and CDR2 YSYEKL come from the germline V gene.

The chain is built from TRBV27 and TRBJ1-6; no clear D. Trimming removed 2 bases at V and 0 bases at J, with 8 bases between. CDR1 and CDR2 (germline): MNHEY, SMNVEV (reference sequence). This CDR3 is 16 amino acids long. CDR3 residues: CASSLLTSSYNSPLHF. In DNA form, the CDR3 reads TGTGCCAGCAGTTTACTCACGAGCTCCTATAATTCACCCCTCCACTTT.

The chain carries TRBV29-1 and TRBJ2-6, with D perhaps matching TRBD1 (5 bases). Between the trimmed V and J ends, which lost 1 base and 3 bases, there was a span of 16 bases. CDR3 length: 17 amino acids. Germline V lookup: CDR1 SQVTM, CDR2 ANQGSEA. The CDR3: CSVEVPRVLGGANVLTF. CDR3 in DNA: TGCAGCGTTGAAGTGCCCAGGGTACTCGGTGGGGCCAACGTCCTGACTTTC.

The chain couples TRBV6-1 to TRBJ2-7, with 10 bases fitting TRBD1. Per the germline V gene, CDR1 is MNHNS and CDR2 is SASEGT. The CDR3 loop spans 15 amino acids. Trimming removed 1 base from V and 0 bases from J; junction bases left unmatched: 0. The CDR3 region is CASSEGTGGSYEQYF. The CDR3 DNA is TGTGCCAGCAGTGAAGGGACAGGGGGCTCCTACGAGCAGTACTTC.

The CDR3 loop is CASSLVPSGRADTQYF. DNA of the CDR3: TGTGCCAGCAGCTTAGTGCCCAGCGGGAGGGCAGATACGCAGTATTTT. The rearrangement uses TRBV11-2 and TRBJ2-3; 10 nucleotides agree with TRBD2. The ends lost 1 base at V and 4 bases at J; junction bases unmatched: 5. Germline V gives CDR1 SGHAT, CDR2 FQNNGV. The CDR3 consists of 16 residues.

The rearrangement uses TRBV7-3 and TRBJ2-2; 8 bases fit TRBD1. V trimming: 4 bases; J trimming: 4 bases; junction bases outside the gene matches: 5. Germline CDR1 is SGHTA and CDR2 is FQGTGA. The CDR3 is made up of 15 amino acids. As DNA, the CDR3 is TGTGCCAGCAGCTCTAGGACAGGGAGCACCGGGGAGCTGTTTTTT. It encodes CASSSRTGSTGELFF.

The chain links TRBV6-5 to TRBJ2-1; TRBD1 matches 7 bases. The CDR3 runs 13 residues. V lost 5 bases, J lost 7 bases, and 5 bases stayed unmatched. Germline loops: CDR1 MNHEY, CDR2 SVGAGI. This CDR3 reads CASSLQGINEQFF. CDR3 coding DNA: TGTGCCAGCAGTCTACAGGGGATAAATGAGCAGTTCTTC.

This chain connects TRBV7-6 to TRBJ2-6; the D is unclear. The V gene's germline CDR1 is SGHVS and CDR2 FNYEAQ. This CDR3 spans 15 amino acids. The germline V and J ends were trimmed by 3 bases and 0 bases, with 6 bases remaining between them. The CDR3 reads CASSFGSSGANVLTF. The CDR3 DNA sequence: TGTGCCAGCAGCTTCGGTAGCTCTGGGGCCAACGTCCTGACTTTC.

This clone was observed a few times. This chain links TRBV5-1 with TRBJ1-5; D is undetermined. The germline V gene encodes CDR1 SGHRS and CDR2 YFSETQ. Trimming took off 1 base at V and 1 base at J, with 9 bases between the two ends. The CDR3 length is 15 residues. The CDR3 DNA sequence: TGCGCCAGCAGCTTGCTCACCGAGAGCAATCAGCCCCAGCATTTT. It yields the protein CASSLLTESNQPQHF.

The gene calls are TRBV7-9 and TRBJ2-7; 10 nucleotides line up with TRBD2. Germline V CDR1 and CDR2: SEHNR, FQNEAQ (reference sequence). CDR3 size: 16 residues. Unmatched junction bases numbered 12, after V lost 4 bases and J lost 6 bases. CDR3 DNA: TGTGCCAGCAGCTCACGGACTAGCGGCAGAATAACCGAGCAGTACTTC. The encoded protein is CASSSRTSGRITEQYF.

The chain links TRBV25-1 to TRBJ2-6; no clear D gene. Germline CDR1 MGHDK, CDR2 SYGVNS. The CDR3 has 15 amino acids. V was cut by 3 bases and J by 0 bases, with 6 bases left in between. CDR3 bases: TGTGCCAGCAGTGACGGTGACTCTGGGGCCAACGTCCTGACTTTC. This codes for CASSDGDSGANVLTF.